This TCR beta chain was sequenced for a study of beta chain features in type 1 diabetes. Study results and caveats: Researchers report that Type 1 diabetes patients had moderately but significantly shorter TCRB CDR3s across all four CD4+ subsets.

TCRB transcripts that were expressed got sequenced, as all of the isolated RNA had been reverse transcribed. Measured with immunoSEQ multiplex PCR; TCRdb has only the in-frame clones, and not every one. Found here are a few hundred thousand clones, around 12% of them singletons; the top ten hold approximately 0.01%. The CDR3 totals 13 residues. Trimming removed 5 bases at V and 5 bases at J, with 12 bases between. CDR1 and CDR2 from the germline V gene are SGHNT and YENEEA. This clone showed up just a few times. The target antigen is unknown. The V call is TRBV11-3, the J call TRBJ2-5; D might be TRBD2 (5 bases). The sample consisted of naive CD4+ T cells from blood. The TCR originated in a woman between 18 and 29 years old with type 1 diabetes. CDR3 sequence (DNA): TGTGCCAGCAGCCACGAGGGCCTCGAGACCCAGTACTTC. Translated: CASSHEGLETQYF.